One sample yielded the 18 T cell receptor beta chains listed below, sequenced in a study of CD8 T cells in ankylosing spondylitis. TCRdb fed the 5' RACE reads into MiXCR, producing one record per CDR3 protein. Of a few hundred thousand distinct CDR3 sequences listed, approximately 20% are singletons. What was sequenced was blood, either unsorted or a sorted T cell fraction (not recorded which). The receptors here all came from a male donor with ankylosing spondylitis or in good health (not recorded which).

The rearrangement uses TRBV12-3 or TRBV12-4 and TRBJ2-1; D remains ambiguous. The CDR3 is 13 amino acids. V lost 7 bases, J lost 12 bases, and 19 bases lay in between. DNA for the CDR3: TGTGCCAGCACCTCCGGGCTATTTCGTGTGCAGTTCTTC. This encodes CASTSGLFRVQFF.

The DNA for the CDR3 is TGTGCCAGCAGTACTACAGGGTATAGCAATCAGCCCCAGCATTTT. It is translated as CASSTTGYSNQPQHF. The chain links TRBV6-5 to TRBJ1-5, with D possibly TRBD1 on 6 matching bases. Germline values: CDR1 MNHEY, CDR2 SVGAGI. V dropped 5 bases and J dropped 0 bases, with 11 bases sitting between them. The CDR3 extends over 15 amino acids.

In this sample, this clonotype turned up many times. V gene TRBV29-1 combines with J gene TRBJ2-2; D is unresolved. In germline, CDR1 is SQVTM, CDR2 ANQGSEA. V was clipped by 4 bases and J by 0 bases, with 6 bases between them. The CDR3 runs to 13 residues. CDR3: CSVANPNTGELFF. The CDR3 DNA reads as TGCAGCGTTGCCAATCCGAACACCGGGGAGCTGTTTTTT.

CDR3 residues: CASSQDHMAGVLYEQYF. The DNA of the CDR3 is TGTGCCAGCAGCCAAGATCATATGGCGGGAGTTCTCTACGAGCAGTACTTC. The gene calls are TRBV3-1 and TRBJ2-7, with 7 bases that match TRBD2. Trimming removed 0 bases from V and 3 bases from J; junction bases left unmatched: 11. This CDR3 has 17 amino acids. CDR1 is LGHDT and CDR2 is YNNKEL in the germline V gene (reference sequence).

The chain is built from TRBV5-4 and TRBJ2-5, with D possibly matching TRBD1 (6 bases). CDR1 and CDR2 (germline): SGHNT, YYREEE (reference sequence). This CDR3 comprises 14 residues. With 0 bases removed from V and 5 bases from J, the gap between germline ends came to 11 bases. In DNA, the CDR3 is TGTGCCAGCAGCTTGGGCAGGGGTTTGGAGACCCAGTACTTC. Its translation is CASSLGRGLETQYF.

This clonotype was counted many times. The chain recombines TRBV20-1 with TRBJ1-1; 9 bases line up with TRBD1. V shed 4 bases and J 3 bases; nucleotides not matched to a gene: 6. Germline values: CDR1 DFQATT, CDR2 SNEGSKA (reference sequence). CDR3 size: 14 residues. CDR3 protein: CSAKTDRGYTEAFF. In DNA, the CDR3 is TGCAGTGCTAAAACGGACAGGGGTTACACTGAAGCTTTCTTT.

This clonotype was recorded a few times. V usage is TRBV20-1 and J usage is TRBJ1-3; D perhaps matches TRBD1 (6 bases). The length of the CDR3 is 15 residues. In germline, CDR1 is DFQATT, CDR2 SNEGSKA (reference sequence). The V end lost 5 bases, the J end lost 3 bases, and 17 bases lay between the germline ends. In DNA, the CDR3 is TGCAGTGCTTCATGGGCCCAGGGGCTTGGAAACACCATATATTTT. This gives the protein CSASWAQGLGNTIYF.

The table lists this clonotype with a few counts. This chain links TRBV7-9 with TRBJ1-1; unclear D gene. The CDR3 has 13 amino acids. Germline loops: CDR1 SEHNR, CDR2 FQNEAQ (reference sequence). V shed 0 bases and J shed 4 bases, with 6 bases lying between them. For the CDR3, the DNA is TGTGCCAGCAGCTTAGCGTACATCACTGAAGCTTTCTTT. It is translated as CASSLAYITEAFF.

Ten or more counts support this clonotype. This chain connects TRBV6-1 to TRBJ2-7, with D uncertain. Trimming left V 2 bases short and J 2 bases short, with 7 bases between. CDR1 and CDR2 (germline): MNHNS, SASEGT. The length of the CDR3 is 13 residues. CDR3 sequence reads: CASSESVTYEQYF. The CDR3 nucleotides are TGTGCCAGCAGTGAAAGTGTTACCTACGAGCAGTACTTC.

The CDR3 sequence is CASSLPLEVVTDTQYF. The CDR3 DNA reads TGTGCCAGCAGCTTACCTCTGGAGGTAGTCACAGATACGCAGTATTTT. This chain connects TRBV7-2 to TRBJ2-3, with TRBD2 as a possible D gene (5 bases). The CDR3 loop spans 16 amino acids. V dropped 2 bases and J dropped 2 bases, with 14 bases sitting between them. Germline lookup yields CDR1 SGHTA and CDR2 FQGNSA.

The chain has TRBV12-3 or TRBV12-4 and TRBJ2-2; D gene ambiguous. The CDR3 extends over 15 amino acids. V dropped 1 base and J dropped 6 bases, with 12 bases sitting between them. CDR3 region: CASSLGLGSSGELFF. For the CDR3, the DNA is TGTGCCAGCAGTTTAGGGCTAGGGTCATCCGGGGAGCTGTTTTTT.

V and J are TRBV4-2 and TRBJ2-1; D might be TRBD2 (6 bases). V was clipped by 1 base and J by 6 bases, with 16 bases between them. The CDR3 covers 16 residues. Germline loops: CDR1 LGHNA, CDR2 YNFKEQ. CDR3 protein: CASSQATSHTLNEQFF. CDR3 in DNA: TGTGCCAGCAGCCAAGCAACTAGCCATACCCTCAATGAGCAGTTCTTC.

This clonotype was observed a few times. The gene calls are TRBV4-1 and TRBJ2-7, with D possibly matching TRBD1 (5 bases). Germline CDR1 reads MGHRA; CDR2 reads YSYEKL. The V end lost 8 bases, the J end lost 0 bases, and 11 bases lay between the germline ends. The CDR3 length is 13 residues. The CDR3 DNA follows: TGCGCCAGCGGTCCACAGGACTCCTACGAGCAGTACTTC. Translating gives CASGPQDSYEQYF.

There are a few counts of this clonotype. The genes are TRBV29-1 and TRBJ2-2; D gene unclear. The CDR3 has 14 residues. From germline, CDR1 is SQVTM and CDR2 ANQGSEA. V was pared by 2 bases and J by 6 bases, with 13 bases between. As DNA, the CDR3 is TGCAGCGTTGAACTCTCCGGTTTGGCCGGGGAGCTGTTTTTT. The encoded protein is CSVELSGLAGELFF.

This chain joins TRBV20-1 and TRBJ2-1; D unresolved. CDR3 length: 13 amino acids. Germline assignment: CDR1 DFQATT and CDR2 SNEGSKA (reference sequence). Trimming took 2 bases from V and 7 from J, leaving 12 bases between them. CDR3 loop: CSARRSPGNEQFF. CDR3 sequence (DNA): TGCAGTGCTAGACGCTCCCCCGGGAATGAGCAGTTCTTC.

Regarding this clonotype: A read error may account for a junction end that differs from germline. The rearrangement links TRBV9 to TRBJ2-3, with 8 bases fitting TRBD1. The germline CDR1 and CDR2 sequences are SGDLS and YYNGEE. The CDR3 totals 13 residues. Here the CDR3 reads CASSVEGAGGPHF. The CDR3 nucleotides are TGTGCCAGCAGCGTAGAAGGGGCAGGGGGCCCGCATTTT.

V and J are TRBV19 and TRBJ2-3; D may be TRBD1 (6 bases). CDR1 is LNHDA, CDR2 SQIVND, per germline (reference sequence). This CDR3 spans 13 amino acids. The V end lost 9 bases, the J end lost 1 base, and 11 bases lay between the germline ends. CDR3 sequence reads: CASQTGRTDTQYF. The CDR3 DNA is TGTGCCAGCCAGACAGGCCGCACAGATACGCAGTATTTT.

This clonotype has just a few counts. The chain couples TRBV29-1 to TRBJ1-1; 8 bases fit TRBD1. Germline assignment: CDR1 SQVTM and CDR2 ANQGSEA. The length of the CDR3 is 15 residues. J gave up 5 bases and V 1 base, and 9 bases lay outside the gene matches. Here the CDR3 reads CSVEGSTGEGTEAFF. CDR3 DNA sequence: TGCAGCGTTGAAGGATCGACAGGGGAGGGTACTGAAGCTTTCTTT. Based on the CDR3 plus reference TRBV29-1 and TRBJ1-1, the full variable domain is SAVISQKPSRDICQRGTSLTIQCQVDSQVTMMFWYRQQPGQSLTLIATANQGSEATYESGFVIDKFPISRPNLTFSTLTVSNMSPEDSSIYLCSVEGSTGEGTEAFFGQGTRLTVV.